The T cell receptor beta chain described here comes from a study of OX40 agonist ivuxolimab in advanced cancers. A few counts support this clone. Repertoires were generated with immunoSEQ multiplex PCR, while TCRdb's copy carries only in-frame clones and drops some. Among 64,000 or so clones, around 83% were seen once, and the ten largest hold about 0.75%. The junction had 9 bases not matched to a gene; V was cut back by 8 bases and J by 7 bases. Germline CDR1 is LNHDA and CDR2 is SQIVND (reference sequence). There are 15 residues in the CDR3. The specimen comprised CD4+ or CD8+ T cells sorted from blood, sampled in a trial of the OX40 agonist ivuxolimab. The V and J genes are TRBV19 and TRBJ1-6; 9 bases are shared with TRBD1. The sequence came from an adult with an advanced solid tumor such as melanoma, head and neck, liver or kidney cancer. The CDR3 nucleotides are TGTGCCAGTGCGAAAAGGGACAGGGTCAATTCACCCCTCCACTTT. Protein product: CASAKRDRVNSPLHF.